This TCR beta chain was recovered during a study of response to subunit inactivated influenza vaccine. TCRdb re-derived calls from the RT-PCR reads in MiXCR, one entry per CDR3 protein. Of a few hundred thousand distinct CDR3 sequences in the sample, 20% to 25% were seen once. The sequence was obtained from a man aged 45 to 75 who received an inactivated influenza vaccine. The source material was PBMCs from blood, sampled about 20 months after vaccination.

CDR3 DNA: TGTGCCACCTTCGCGGGAGCCCTGAGGAATTCACCCCTCCACTTT. Amino acid sequence: CATFAGALRNSPLHF. The V and J genes are TRBV6-1 and TRBJ1-6; D not resolved. V lost 10 bases and J lost 7, with 20 bases in between. CDR3 length equals 15 residues. The germline gives CDR1 MNHNS, CDR2 SASEGT.